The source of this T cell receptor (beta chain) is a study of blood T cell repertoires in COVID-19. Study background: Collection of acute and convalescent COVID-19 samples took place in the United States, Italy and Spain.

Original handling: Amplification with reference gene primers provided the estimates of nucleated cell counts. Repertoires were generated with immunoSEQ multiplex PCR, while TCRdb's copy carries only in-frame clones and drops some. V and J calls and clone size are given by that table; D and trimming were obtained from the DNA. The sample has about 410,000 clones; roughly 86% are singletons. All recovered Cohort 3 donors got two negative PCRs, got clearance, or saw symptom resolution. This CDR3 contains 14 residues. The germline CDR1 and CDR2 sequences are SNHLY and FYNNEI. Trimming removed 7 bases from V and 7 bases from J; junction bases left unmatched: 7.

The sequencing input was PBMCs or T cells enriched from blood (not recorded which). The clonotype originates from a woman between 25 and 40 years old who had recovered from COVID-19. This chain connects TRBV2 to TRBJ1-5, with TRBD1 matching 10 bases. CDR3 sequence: CASNIGQGGQPQHF. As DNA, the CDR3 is TGTGCCAGCAATATTGGACAGGGGGGACAGCCCCAGCATTTT.